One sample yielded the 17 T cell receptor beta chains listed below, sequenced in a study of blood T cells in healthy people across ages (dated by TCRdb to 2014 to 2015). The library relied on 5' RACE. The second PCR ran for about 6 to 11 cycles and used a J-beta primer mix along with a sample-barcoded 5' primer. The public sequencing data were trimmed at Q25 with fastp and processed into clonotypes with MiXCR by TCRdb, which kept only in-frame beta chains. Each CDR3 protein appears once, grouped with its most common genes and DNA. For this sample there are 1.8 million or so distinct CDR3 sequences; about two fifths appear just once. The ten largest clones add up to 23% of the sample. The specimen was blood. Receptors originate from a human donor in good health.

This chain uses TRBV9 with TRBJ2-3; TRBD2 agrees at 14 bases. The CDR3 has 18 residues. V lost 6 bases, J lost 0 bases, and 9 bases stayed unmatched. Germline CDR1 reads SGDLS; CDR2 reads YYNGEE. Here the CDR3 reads CASNPGGLAGASTDTQYF. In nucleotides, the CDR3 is TGTGCCAGCAACCCGGGGGGACTAGCGGGGGCTAGCACAGATACGCAGTATTTT.

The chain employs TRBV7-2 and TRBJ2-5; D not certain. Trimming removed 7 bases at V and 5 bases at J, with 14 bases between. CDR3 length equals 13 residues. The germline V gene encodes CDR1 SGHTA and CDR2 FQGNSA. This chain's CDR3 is CASNYNSGETQYF. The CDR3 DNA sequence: TGTGCCAGCAACTACAACTCGGGCGAGACCCAGTACTTC.

The CDR3 DNA sequence: TGTGCCAGCAGTGCCCCAGCCGGGACTGAACCTTATTCTGTCTCAAATGAGCAGTTCTTC. The encoded protein is CASSAPAGTEPYSVSNEQFF. This rearrangement joins TRBV2 to TRBJ2-1, with a weak D call TRBD2 (6 bases). Trimming cost V 4 bases and J 7 bases, with 32 bases left between them. Germline assignment: CDR1 SNHLY and CDR2 FYNNEI. The CDR3 spans 20 residues.

The CDR3 region has the DNA TGTGCCAGCATAGGACCGGGTTCATACACTGAAGCTTTCTTT. Translation: CASIGPGSYTEAFF. V is TRBV7-9 and J is TRBJ1-1; D gene ambiguous. CDR1 and CDR2 (germline): SEHNR, FQNEAQ (reference sequence). The CDR3 runs 14 residues. V gave up 7 bases and J gave up 3 bases, with 15 bases separating them.

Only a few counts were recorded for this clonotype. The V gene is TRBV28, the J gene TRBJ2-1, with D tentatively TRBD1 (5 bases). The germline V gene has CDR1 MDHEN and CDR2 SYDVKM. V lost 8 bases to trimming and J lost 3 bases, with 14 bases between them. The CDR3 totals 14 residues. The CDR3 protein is CASVGRVNYNEQFF. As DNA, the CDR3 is TGTGCCAGCGTCGGCAGGGTGAACTACAATGAGCAGTTCTTC.

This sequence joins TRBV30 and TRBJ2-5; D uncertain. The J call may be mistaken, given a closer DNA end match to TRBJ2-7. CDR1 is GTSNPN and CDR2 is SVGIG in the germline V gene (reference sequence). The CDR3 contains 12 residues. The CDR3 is CAWSDSVYEQYF. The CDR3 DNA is TGTGCCTGGAGTGATTCTGTTTACGAGCAGTACTTC.

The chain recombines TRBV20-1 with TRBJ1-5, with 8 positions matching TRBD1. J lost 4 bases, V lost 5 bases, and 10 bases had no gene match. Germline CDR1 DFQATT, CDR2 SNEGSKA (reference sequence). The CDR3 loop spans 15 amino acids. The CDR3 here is CSAPQAGGTNQPQHF. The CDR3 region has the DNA TGCAGTGCTCCCCAGGCAGGGGGCACGAATCAGCCCCAGCATTTT.

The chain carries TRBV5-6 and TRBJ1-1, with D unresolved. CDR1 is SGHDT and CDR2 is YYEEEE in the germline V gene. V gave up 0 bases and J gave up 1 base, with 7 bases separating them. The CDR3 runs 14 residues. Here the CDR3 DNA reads TGTGCCAGCAGCTTGGAACTCCGGAACACTGAAGCTTTCTTT. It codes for CASSLELRNTEAFF.

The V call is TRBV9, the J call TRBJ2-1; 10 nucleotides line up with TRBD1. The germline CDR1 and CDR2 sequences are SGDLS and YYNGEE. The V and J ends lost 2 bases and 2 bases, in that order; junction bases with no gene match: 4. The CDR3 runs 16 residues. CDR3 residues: CASSVGQGVPYNEQFF. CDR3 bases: TGTGCCAGCAGCGTTGGACAGGGGGTCCCCTACAATGAGCAGTTCTTC.

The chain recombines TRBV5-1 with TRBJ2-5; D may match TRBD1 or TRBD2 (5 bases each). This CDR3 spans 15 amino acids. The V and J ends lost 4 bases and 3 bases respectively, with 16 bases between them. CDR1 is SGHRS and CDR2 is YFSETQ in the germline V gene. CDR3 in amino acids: CASSVTSGAEETQYF. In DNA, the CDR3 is TGCGCCAGCAGCGTAACCTCCGGGGCCGAAGAGACCCAGTACTTC.

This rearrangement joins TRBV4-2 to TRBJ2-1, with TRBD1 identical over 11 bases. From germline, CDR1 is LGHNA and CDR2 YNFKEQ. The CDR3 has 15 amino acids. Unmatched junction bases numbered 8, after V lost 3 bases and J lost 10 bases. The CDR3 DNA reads TGTGCCAGCAGCCAGACCGGACAGGGGGCTCGCGAGCAGTTCTTC. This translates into CASSQTGQGAREQFF.

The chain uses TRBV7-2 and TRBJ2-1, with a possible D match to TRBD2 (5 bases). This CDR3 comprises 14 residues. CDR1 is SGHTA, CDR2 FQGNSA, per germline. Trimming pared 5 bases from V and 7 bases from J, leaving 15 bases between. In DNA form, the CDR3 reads TGTGCCAGCAGCCCCGTCGGGATAGCAAATGAGCAGTTCTTC. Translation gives CASSPVGIANEQFF.

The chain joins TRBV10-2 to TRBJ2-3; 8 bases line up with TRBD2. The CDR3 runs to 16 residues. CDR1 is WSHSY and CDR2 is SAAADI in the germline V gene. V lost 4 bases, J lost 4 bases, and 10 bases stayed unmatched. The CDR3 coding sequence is TGCGCCAGCAGTGGGGCCTCACTAGCGGACCCAGATACGCAGTATTTT. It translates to CASSGASLADPDTQYF.

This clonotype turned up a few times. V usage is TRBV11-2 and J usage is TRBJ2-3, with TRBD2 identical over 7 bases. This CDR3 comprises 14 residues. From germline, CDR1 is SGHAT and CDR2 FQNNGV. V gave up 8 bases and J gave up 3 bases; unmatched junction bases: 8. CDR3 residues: CASSGRPRTDTQYF. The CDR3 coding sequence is TGTGCCAGCTCCGGGAGGCCGAGAACAGATACGCAGTATTTT.

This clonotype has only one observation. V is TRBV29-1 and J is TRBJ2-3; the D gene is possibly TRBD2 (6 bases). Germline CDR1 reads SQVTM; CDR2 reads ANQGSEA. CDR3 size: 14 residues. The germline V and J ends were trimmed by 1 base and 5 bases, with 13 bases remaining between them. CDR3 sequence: CSVEGRGDRDTQYF. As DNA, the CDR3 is TGCAGCGTTGAAGGGCGGGGTGATAGAGATACGCAGTATTTT.

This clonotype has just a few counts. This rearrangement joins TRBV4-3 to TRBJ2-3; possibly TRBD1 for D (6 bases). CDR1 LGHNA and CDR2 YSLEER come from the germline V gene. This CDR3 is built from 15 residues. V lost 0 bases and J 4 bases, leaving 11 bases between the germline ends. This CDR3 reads CASSQDAGAPDTQYF. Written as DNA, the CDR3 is TGCGCCAGCAGCCAAGATGCAGGGGCCCCAGATACGCAGTATTTT.

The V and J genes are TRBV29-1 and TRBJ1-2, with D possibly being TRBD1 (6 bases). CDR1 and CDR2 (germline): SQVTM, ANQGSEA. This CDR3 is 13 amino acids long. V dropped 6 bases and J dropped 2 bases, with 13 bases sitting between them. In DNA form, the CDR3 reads TGCAGCGTAGACACAGGGCGCAACTATGGCTACACCTTC. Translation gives CSVDTGRNYGYTF.